The 23 T cell receptor beta chains presented below share a single source sample, sequenced in a study of shared clonotypes between healthy human individuals. This table comes from immunoSEQ multiplex PCR, and its TCRdb copy is limited to in-frame clones, with some not included. The table has about 500,000 clones, 75% to 80% seen once. Sequencing was carried out using PBMCs. The receptors here all came from a woman between 40 and 50 years old in good health. Some clones in this sample may be carry-over from other donors' samples.

This clone was counted a single time. This chain connects TRBV7-6 to TRBJ2-7; D perhaps matches TRBD2 (6 bases). V lost 5 bases and J lost 3, with 11 bases in between. Germline loops: CDR1 SGHVS, CDR2 FNYEAQ. The CDR3 runs 13 residues. The CDR3: CASSLVGGYEQYF. CDR3 sequence (DNA): TGTGCCAGCAGCCTTGTGGGGGGCTACGAGCAGTACTTC.

This sequence joins TRBV11-2 and TRBJ2-7; TRBD2 matches 7 bases. V was clipped by 8 bases and J by 4 bases; unmatched bases: 5. Germline CDR1 and CDR2: SGHAT and FQNNGV. The CDR3 is 12 residues long. The CDR3, as DNA: TGTGCCAGCGCCACGGGAGGTTACGAGCAGTACTTC. This translates into CASATGGYEQYF.

Remarks on this clone: A read error may explain this, as a much larger clone is one base away. Within the sample, other DNA sequences also encode this same CDR3. CDR3 region: CASSPFQGEKQYF. The CDR3 nucleotides read TGTGCCAGCTCACCTTTCCAGGGGGAGAAGCAGTACTTC. This rearrangement joins TRBV18 to TRBJ2-7, with 7 bases identical to TRBD1. The germline CDR1 and CDR2 sequences are KGHSH and LQKENI. The CDR3 runs 13 residues. The V and J ends lost 3 bases and 8 bases, in that order; junction bases with no gene match: 7.

The gene calls are TRBV5-4 and TRBJ1-1; D is uncertain. This CDR3 comprises 12 residues. V lost 4 bases and J lost 10, with 14 bases in between. Germline V lookup: CDR1 SGHNT, CDR2 YYREEE (reference sequence). Here the CDR3 DNA reads TGTGCCAGCAGCCTGGGCACACAGAGAGCTTTCTTT. This encodes CASSLGTQRAFF.

This sequence joins TRBV5-6 and TRBJ2-5; D tentatively reads TRBD1 or TRBD2 (6 bases each). This CDR3 has 14 amino acids. Trimming cost V 1 base and J 2 bases, with 9 bases left between them. The germline CDR1 and CDR2 sequences are SGHDT and YYEEEE. The CDR3, as DNA: TGTGCCAGCAGCTTGTGGGGGGCACAAGAGACCCAGTACTTC. Translated, it gives CASSLWGAQETQYF.

Note on this clone: A read error may be the cause here, since a much bigger clone is one base away. The sample has other DNA sequences that encode this CDR3 too. The CDR3 is CASSFRYEQYF. For the CDR3, the DNA is TGTGCCAGCAGTTTCCGCTACGAGCAGTACTTC. The chain couples TRBV28 to TRBJ2-7; the D is unclear. The V end lost 3 bases, the J end lost 3 bases, and 3 bases lay between the germline ends. The CDR3 has 11 amino acids. Germline CDR1 MDHEN, CDR2 SYDVKM. Drawing the rest from reference TRBV28 and TRBJ2-7, the complete variable domain is DVKVTQSSRYLVKRTGEKVFLECVQDMDHENMFWYRQDPGLGLRLIYFSYDVKMKEKGDIPEGYSVSREKKERFSLILESASTNQTSMYLCASSFRYEQYFGPGTRLTVT.

This clone was seen only once. The genes are TRBV6-5 and TRBJ2-1; 9 nucleotides line up with TRBD1. V lost 0 bases, J lost 7 bases, and 7 bases stayed unmatched. The germline V gene encodes CDR1 MNHEY and CDR2 SVGAGI. There are 16 residues in the CDR3. The CDR3 protein is CASSYSRDRVGNEQFF. For the CDR3, the DNA is TGTGCCAGCAGTTACTCCCGGGACAGGGTCGGGAATGAGCAGTTCTTC.

This chain links TRBV19 with TRBJ2-7; TRBD1 matches at 9 bases. The CDR3 has 14 residues. With V trimmed by 8 bases and J by 3 bases, 8 bases remained unmatched. Germline CDR1 and CDR2: LNHDA and SQIVND (reference sequence). The chain's CDR3 is CASSSSGQGYEQYF. The CDR3 bases are TGTGCCAGTTCGTCCTCGGGACAGGGCTACGAGCAGTACTTC.

This clone was seen at least ten times. V and J are TRBV25-1 and TRBJ2-5, with 7 bases identical to TRBD1. After removal of 3 bases from V and 1 base from J, the junction contained 2 bases not matched to a gene. The CDR3 contains 14 residues. Germline V gives CDR1 MGHDK, CDR2 SYGVNS. CDR3 protein: CASSDRDSQETQYF. The DNA for the CDR3 is TGTGCCAGCAGTGATCGGGACAGCCAAGAGACCCAGTACTTC.

This clone was counted a few times. This sequence may be a read error, since a much larger clone differs from it by one base. This sequence joins TRBV5-1 and TRBJ2-7; the D gene is possibly TRBD1 (5 bases). This CDR3 has 14 amino acids. Germline V gives CDR1 SGHRS, CDR2 YFSETQ. The V and J ends lost 7 bases and 2 bases respectively, with 16 bases between them. The CDR3 here is CASGPTEIPYEQYF. The CDR3 nucleotides are TGCGCCAGCGGGCCGACAGAAATCCCCTACGAGCAGTACTTC.

This clone showed up just a few times. The rearrangement joins TRBV10-2 to TRBJ2-7, with D possibly TRBD2 on 5 matching bases. V was pared by 4 bases and J by 2 bases, with 9 bases between. The CDR3 length is 13 residues. Looked up from germline, CDR1 is WSHSY and CDR2 is SAAADI. The chain's CDR3 is CASSAPRAYEQYF. The CDR3 coding sequence is TGCGCCAGCAGTGCCCCGAGGGCCTACGAGCAGTACTTC.

The chain employs TRBV11-2 and TRBJ2-5; 7 nucleotides agree with TRBD1. The junction had 7 bases not matched to a gene; V was cut back by 6 bases and J by 0 bases. The CDR3 loop spans 15 amino acids. Looked up from germline, CDR1 is SGHAT and CDR2 is FQNNGV. In DNA, the CDR3 is TGTGCCAGCAGTTCTACAGACAGGGACCAAGAGACCCAGTACTTC. This translates into CASSSTDRDQETQYF.

The chain links TRBV4-2 to TRBJ2-2; 7 nucleotides line up with TRBD1. The germline V gene encodes CDR1 LGHNA and CDR2 YNFKEQ. V trimming: 3 bases; J trimming: 7 bases; junction bases outside the gene matches: 8. The CDR3 runs to 15 residues. The DNA for the CDR3 is TGTGCCAGCAGCCACGACGAGGGGGCCGGCGGGGAGCTGTTTTTT. Protein product: CASSHDEGAGGELFF.

This clone was counted only a few times. V and J are TRBV30 and TRBJ2-5; D remains unclear. The CDR3 loop spans 14 amino acids. V lost 4 bases to trimming and J lost 4 bases, with 16 bases between them. Germline V gives CDR1 GTSNPN, CDR2 SVGIG (reference sequence). The CDR3 DNA is TGTGCCTGGAAGTTTTCGCCGGGTTTAGAGACCCAGTACTTC. Translated, it gives CAWKFSPGLETQYF.

V and J are TRBV10-3 and TRBJ2-5; TRBD1 is a possible D gene (6 bases). Trimming pared 5 bases from V and 5 bases from J, leaving 12 bases between. CDR1 and CDR2 from the germline V gene are ENHRY and SYGVKD. This CDR3 comprises 13 residues. In DNA, the CDR3 is TGTGCCATCAGTCCAGGGGAGCGGGAGACCCAGTACTTC. Translated, it gives CAISPGERETQYF.

The chain couples TRBV15 to TRBJ1-1; 7 bases align to TRBD1. With 5 bases clipped from V and 3 bases from J, the junction kept 6 bases outside the gene matches. The CDR3 totals 14 residues. Germline lookup yields CDR1 LNHNV and CDR2 YYDKDF (reference sequence). CDR3 nucleotides: TGTGCCACCAGCGCCAGGGACAGAGACACTGAAGCTTTCTTT. This sequence encodes CATSARDRDTEAFF.

This clone has at least ten counts. The V and J genes are TRBV13 and TRBJ2-2; D ambiguous. The CDR3 loop spans 13 amino acids. CDR1 and CDR2 (germline): PRHDT, FYEKMQ (reference sequence). Trimming took 5 bases from V and 4 from J, leaving 8 bases between them. Written as DNA, the CDR3 is TGTGCCAGCAGCCCTCTGCTCACCGGGGAGCTGTTTTTT. The encoded protein is CASSPLLTGELFF.

In this sample, this clone turned up many times. The chain employs TRBV23-1 and TRBJ1-2; D remains ambiguous. TRBV23-1 is marked as an open reading frame, function uncertain. The ends were cut back, 0 bases at V and 1 base at J, with 6 bases in the middle. This CDR3 region has 14 residues. CDR3 in amino acids: CASSQSALNYGYTF. CDR3 in DNA: TGCGCCAGCAGTCAATCAGCACTTAACTATGGCTACACCTTC.

The chain employs TRBV6-1 and TRBJ1-5, with TRBD1 matching over 8 bases. The CDR3 loop spans 16 amino acids. Germline loops: CDR1 MNHNS, CDR2 SASEGT. Losses at the gene ends were 3 bases for V and 4 bases for J; bases not matched to a gene: 8. CDR3 nucleotide sequence: TGTGCCAGCAGTGAGAGCAGGGGGCTAGGTAATCAGCCCCAGCATTTT. Translation gives CASSESRGLGNQPQHF.

The rearrangement joins TRBV25-1 to TRBJ1-2; 12 bases align to TRBD1. V lost 8 bases and J lost 2; bases outside the gene matches: 12. Germline-derived CDR1 and CDR2 are MGHDK and SYGVNS. CDR3 length: 17 residues. The CDR3 sequence is CASQPTRDRGRNYGYTF. In DNA form, the CDR3 reads TGTGCCAGCCAGCCGACCCGGGACAGGGGGCGAAACTATGGCTACACCTTC.

The J gene is TRBJ1-2, the V gene TRBV7-9; 10 positions agree with TRBD1. V lost 5 bases, J lost 5 bases, and 20 bases stayed unmatched. This CDR3 is 19 amino acids long. Germline-derived CDR1 and CDR2 are SEHNR and FQNEAQ (reference sequence). CDR3 in amino acids: CASSPLGPGTGDRRYGYTF. CDR3 sequence (DNA): TGTGCCAGCAGCCCCTTGGGGCCCGGGACAGGGGATCGAAGGTATGGCTACACCTTC.

The DNA of the CDR3 is TGTGCCAGCACCCCAGGCGGGAGGTGGGATACGCAGTATTTT. Translation: CASTPGGRWDTQYF. The rearrangement uses TRBV28 and TRBJ2-3, with 8 positions matching TRBD2. V gave up 7 bases and J gave up 6 bases; unmatched junction bases: 9. Germline V gene sequence: CDR1 MDHEN, CDR2 SYDVKM. The CDR3 extends over 14 amino acids.

V gene TRBV27 combines with J gene TRBJ1-3, with D tentatively TRBD1 (5 bases). Germline CDR1 reads MNHEY; CDR2 reads SMNVEV (reference sequence). The CDR3 totals 14 residues. Trimming pared 5 bases from V and 1 base from J, leaving 9 bases between. The CDR3 here is CASSVTASGNTIYF. CDR3 nucleotide sequence: TGTGCCAGCAGTGTGACAGCGTCTGGAAACACCATATATTTT.